One sample yielded the 14 T cell receptor beta chains listed below, sequenced in a study of T-cell reconstitution after alpha-beta-depleted transplantation in children. TCRbeta library construction was performed incorporating unique molecular identifiers. Each CDR3 protein is one row after TCRdb ran MiXCR on the PCR reads. There are about 580,000 distinct CDR3 sequences in the sample; more than 20% occur only once, and around an eighth lies in the top ten. This specimen was PBMCs, mostly from graft donor cells, taken 360 days after TCRalphabeta/CD19-depleted stem cell transplant. The receptors derive from a boy younger than two who had a stem cell transplant for acute myeloid leukemia, so the T cells may come from the graft donor.

This chain links TRBV20-1 with TRBJ2-7, with 8 bases lining up with TRBD1. Unmatched junction bases numbered 12, after V lost 1 base and J lost 1 base. Germline values: CDR1 DFQATT, CDR2 SNEGSKA (reference sequence). This CDR3 region has 17 residues. CDR3 in DNA: TGCAGTGCTAGAGCTCGGGTTGGCAGGGGGCTTTCCTACGAGCAGTACGTC. Translating gives CSARARVGRGLSYEQYV.

CDR3 loop: CASSQVDRGNEKLFF. The CDR3 DNA reads TGCGCCAGCAGCCAAGTCGACAGGGGTAATGAAAAACTGTTTTTT. The chain joins TRBV4-3 to TRBJ1-4; 8 positions match TRBD1. V shed 1 base and J 4 bases; nucleotides not matched to a gene: 2. CDR3 length equals 15 residues. Germline CDR1 and CDR2: LGHNA and YSLEER.

J is TRBJ1-2 and V is TRBV12-3 or TRBV12-4; D gene uncertain. The CDR3 is 13 amino acids. V lost 7 bases, J lost 5 bases, and 14 bases lay in between. This CDR3 is CASNSFKEYGYTF. DNA for the CDR3: TGTGCCAGCAACTCTTTTAAGGAGTATGGCTACACCTTC.

The table lists this clonotype with many counts. This rearrangement joins TRBV5-1 to TRBJ1-1; TRBD1 might be the D (6 bases). The CDR3 totals 15 residues. Germline CDR1 is SGHRS and CDR2 is YFSETQ. V lost 0 bases and J 4 bases, leaving 13 bases between the germline ends. The CDR3 loop reads CASSLEQGWGTEAFF. CDR3 DNA sequence: TGCGCCAGCAGCTTGGAACAGGGATGGGGCACTGAAGCTTTCTTT.

This clonotype was seen a handful of times. The chain combines TRBV15 with TRBJ2-1; D unresolved. Looked up from germline, CDR1 is LNHNV and CDR2 is YYDKDF (reference sequence). V was clipped by 0 bases and J by 8 bases, with 8 bases between them. The CDR3 contains 13 residues. CDR3 sequence (DNA): TGTGCCACCAGCAGAGACGTCTGGGATGAGCAGTTCTTC. This translates into CATSRDVWDEQFF.

The gene calls are TRBV20-1 and TRBJ2-3; D gene unclear. The CDR3 length is 11 residues. Germline CDR1 is DFQATT and CDR2 is SNEGSKA (reference sequence). Trimming took 1 base from V and 11 from J, leaving 10 bases between them. CDR3 in amino acids: CSARVGYGQYF. The CDR3 DNA sequence: TGCAGTGCTAGAGTCGGATACGGGCAGTATTTT.

This clonotype was found a few times. This chain uses TRBV20-1 with TRBJ1-1; D call uncertain. Deletions cut 6 bases from V and 6 bases from J, with 17 bases between. The germline gives CDR1 DFQATT, CDR2 SNEGSKA (reference sequence). CDR3 length: 13 amino acids. The CDR3 sequence is CSASPAPISEAFF. CDR3 nucleotides: TGCAGTGCATCTCCAGCCCCGATCTCTGAAGCTTTCTTT.

This clonotype was seen repeatedly, ten times or more. The V gene is TRBV2, the J gene TRBJ2-7, with unresolved D. CDR1 is SNHLY and CDR2 is FYNNEI in the germline V gene. Trimming stripped 3 bases from V and 3 bases from J, with 21 bases between. This CDR3 spans 17 amino acids. The CDR3 is CASSDGVKTTVHYEQYF. DNA for the CDR3: TGTGCCAGCAGTGATGGCGTTAAAACAACTGTACACTACGAGCAGTACTTC. The whole variable domain, filled in from reference TRBV2 and TRBJ2-7, reads EPEVTQTPSHQVTQMGQEVILRCVPISNHLYFYWYRQILGQKVEFLVSFYNNEISEKSEIFDDQFSVERPDGSNFTLKIRSTKLEDSAMYFCASSDGVKTTVHYEQYFGPGTRLTVT.

Comments on this clonotype: Possible read error: a much larger clone is one base away. The gene calls are TRBV20-1 and TRBJ2-7, with a tentative D call TRBD2 (6 bases). V lost 5 bases and J lost 5, with 19 bases in between. CDR1 and CDR2 (germline): DFQATT, SNEGSKA (reference sequence). The length of the CDR3 is 14 residues. The CDR3 spells CSAGSLALSNEQYF. The DNA of the CDR3 is TGCAGTGCTGGAAGTCTAGCGTTATCCAACGAGCAGTACTTC.

This clonotype has a count of ten or more. As DNA, the CDR3 is TGCAGCGTTGAACTACCCCATCGTACGGCGGATACGCAGTATTTT. Translated: CSVELPHRTADTQYF. V is TRBV29-1 and J is TRBJ2-3; D gene ambiguous. Germline CDR1 and CDR2: SQVTM and ANQGSEA. The CDR3 contains 15 residues. Deletions cut 2 bases from V and 6 bases from J, with 18 bases between.

This clonotype appeared many times. V usage is TRBV20-1 and J usage is TRBJ2-2; D remains ambiguous. This CDR3 has 13 amino acids. Deletions cut 5 bases from V and 1 base from J, with 8 bases between. Germline CDR1 is DFQATT and CDR2 is SNEGSKA (reference sequence). The CDR3 sequence: CSARPLNTGELFF. CDR3 sequence (DNA): TGCAGTGCTCGACCCCTGAACACCGGGGAGCTGTTTTTT.

V usage is TRBV20-1 and J usage is TRBJ1-4; a possible D gene is TRBD1 (5 bases). Germline CDR1 DFQATT, CDR2 SNEGSKA (reference sequence). This CDR3 contains 14 residues. V was pared by 7 bases and J by 5 bases, with 17 bases between. CDR3: CSVRGRDGNEKLFF. In DNA, the CDR3 is TGCAGTGTTCGGGGACGGGACGGCAATGAAAAACTGTTTTTT.

This clonotype came up a few times. The J gene is TRBJ1-1, the V gene TRBV20-1; tentative D call: TRBD1 (5 bases). V lost 1 base to trimming and J lost 7 bases, with 10 bases between them. Germline loops: CDR1 DFQATT, CDR2 SNEGSKA (reference sequence). CDR3 length: 12 amino acids. CDR3 loop: CSARAAGHEAFF. The CDR3 bases are TGCAGTGCTAGAGCCGCAGGGCATGAAGCTTTCTTT.

The V call is TRBV4-2, the J call TRBJ1-1; no firm D call. Per germline, CDR1 LGHNA and CDR2 YNFKEQ. Trimming removed 4 bases from V and 1 base from J, with 10 bases in between. The CDR3 is made up of 14 amino acids. CDR3 coding DNA: TGTGCCAGCAGCCCCGGGCCTGAGAACACTGAAGCTTTCTTT. This gives the protein CASSPGPENTEAFF.